One and the same sample provided the 27 T cell receptor beta chains below, sequenced in a study of T cells expressing NK-cell markers. Each CDR3 protein gets one entry in TCRdb, which reprocessed the 5' RACE reads and gives no DNA. The sample shows around 100,000 distinct CDR3 sequences, and roughly 20% sits with its ten largest clones. Material for sequencing was blood T cells: a sorted CD56 or NKG2C T cell subset, CD4+ or CD8+ T cells, or bulk PBMC T cells (not recorded which). These receptors came from a woman between 18 and 75 years old in good health.

The rearrangement joins TRBV6-5 to TRBJ2-7. Germline V gene data show CDR1 as MNHEY and CDR2 as SVGAGI. The CDR3 contains 15 residues. This CDR3 reads CASSLRPTLNYEQYF.

V usage is TRBV6-5 and J usage is TRBJ2-3; the D call of TRBD2 rests on TCRdb alone, since no DNA is present to check it. Germline values: CDR1 MNHEY, CDR2 SVGAGI. The CDR3 loop spans 17 amino acids. The CDR3 here is CASSWTSGGTSTDTQYF.

The chain couples TRBV6-5 to TRBJ2-1; TCRdb reports TRBD1, a call that lacks DNA to check it against. The CDR3 loop spans 16 amino acids. The germline V gene encodes CDR1 MNHEY and CDR2 SVGAGI. The CDR3 region is CASSYSTLTADNEQFF.

The J gene is TRBJ1-1, the V gene TRBV12-3 or TRBV12-4; TCRdb's assignment of TRBD1 cannot be checked, as there is no DNA. The CDR3 covers 13 residues. The CDR3 sequence: CASSPDSNTEAFF.

The chain has TRBV10-3 and TRBJ2-6. The CDR3 extends over 16 amino acids. Germline CDR1 is ENHRY and CDR2 is SYGVKD. CDR3 sequence reads: CATKSTDSSGANVLTF.

The chain has TRBV19 and TRBJ1-1. The germline V gene encodes CDR1 LNHDA and CDR2 SQIVND (reference sequence). This CDR3 spans 15 amino acids. The CDR3 spells CASRHPASRITEAFF.

V usage is TRBV20-1 and J usage is TRBJ2-2; the D call from TCRdb, TRBD1, cannot be confirmed without DNA. This CDR3 comprises 15 residues. CDR1 DFQATT and CDR2 SNEGSKA come from the germline V gene (reference sequence). The CDR3 loop reads CSAMSPGVNTGELFF.

This rearrangement joins TRBV4-1 to TRBJ1-2. The CDR3 is 12 residues long. Germline lookup yields CDR1 MGHRA and CDR2 YSYEKL. The CDR3 protein is CASSQSGGGYTF.

The V and J genes are TRBV5-6 and TRBJ2-1; checking the TCRdb D call of TRBD2 is not possible without DNA. CDR3 length: 15 residues. The germline V gene encodes CDR1 SGHDT and CDR2 YYEEEE. CDR3 protein: CASSLGLGIDNEQFF. Full variable domain (missing parts from reference TRBV5-6 and TRBJ2-1): DAGVTQSPTHLIKTRGQQVTLRCSPKSGHDTVSWYQQALGQGPQFIFQYYEEEERQRGNFPDRFSGHQFPNYSSELNVNALLLGDSALYLCASSLGLGIDNEQFFGPGTRLTVL.

The chain links TRBV4-1 to TRBJ2-5. CDR1 is MGHRA and CDR2 is YSYEKL in the germline V gene. This CDR3 has 16 residues. The CDR3 loop reads CASSQDVGSKVETQYF.

The chain combines TRBV28 with TRBJ2-7; no DNA is available, so the TRBD1 call from TCRdb remains unchecked. The CDR3 totals 13 residues. Germline-derived CDR1 and CDR2 are MDHEN and SYDVKM. The CDR3 here is CASSSGPAYEQYF.

This CDR3 is CASSDQQGGGTDTQYF. The chain recombines TRBV9 with TRBJ2-3; TCRdb's D call of TRBD1 is untestable without DNA. The CDR3 covers 16 residues. Germline CDR1 SGDLS, CDR2 YYNGEE.

This chain joins TRBV28 and TRBJ2-6. This CDR3 is 15 amino acids long. Germline values: CDR1 MDHEN, CDR2 SYDVKM. CDR3 sequence: CASSFGVSGANVLTF.

V gene TRBV11-2 combines with J gene TRBJ2-7; TCRdb reports TRBD2, a call that lacks DNA to check it against. Germline assignment: CDR1 SGHAT and CDR2 FQNNGV. The CDR3 extends over 17 amino acids. The CDR3 loop reads CASSLELLAGHSYEQYF.

This chain links TRBV2 with TRBJ2-2. Germline loops: CDR1 SNHLY, CDR2 FYNNEI. The CDR3 runs 14 residues. CDR3 loop: CASSDTRTPGELFF. Full variable domain (rest looked up from reference TRBV2 and TRBJ2-2): EPEVTQTPSHQVTQMGQEVILRCVPISNHLYFYWYRQILGQKVEFLVSFYNNEISEKSEIFDDQFSVERPDGSNFTLKIRSTKLEDSAMYFCASSDTRTPGELFFGEGSRLTVL.

The chain is built from TRBV6-5 and TRBJ2-5; lacking DNA, the TRBD1 call made by TCRdb goes unchecked. CDR1 and CDR2 (germline): MNHEY, SVGAGI. The CDR3 is made up of 15 amino acids. This CDR3 reads CASSYSVAGEETQYF.

The V gene is TRBV29-1, the J gene TRBJ2-2; the D gene TCRdb calls, TRBD1, cannot be checked with no DNA. This CDR3 has 14 residues. The germline V gene has CDR1 SQVTM and CDR2 ANQGSEA. The CDR3 here is CSVEGDTYTGELFF.

V usage is TRBV7-2 and J usage is TRBJ1-4; TCRdb returns TRBD1, unconfirmable since there is no DNA. This CDR3 has 15 amino acids. Looked up from germline, CDR1 is SGHTA and CDR2 is FQGNSA. CDR3: CASSSGTAYNEKLFF.

The chain couples TRBV6-2 or TRBV6-3 to TRBJ1-2; TCRdb indicates TRBD1, and absent DNA this call remains unverified. The CDR3 has 18 residues. Germline CDR1 is MNHEY and CDR2 is SVGEGT. The CDR3 is CASSPARAGLQANYGYTF.

The chain couples TRBV5-6 to TRBJ2-5. The CDR3 has 15 amino acids. Germline V gene sequence: CDR1 SGHDT, CDR2 YYEEEE. CDR3 region: CASSMDVTGGETQYF.

This rearrangement joins TRBV20-1 to TRBJ2-2; the D call from TCRdb, TRBD1, cannot be confirmed without DNA. This CDR3 is built from 14 residues. CDR1 DFQATT and CDR2 SNEGSKA come from the germline V gene (reference sequence). The CDR3: CSADGTSNTGELFF.

CDR3 sequence: CSALTPVDYGYTF. The J gene is TRBJ1-2, the V gene TRBV20-1; TCRdb proposes TRBD1, but this gene call is untestable without DNA. CDR1 is DFQATT and CDR2 is SNEGSKA in the germline V gene (reference sequence). This CDR3 has 13 amino acids.

The chain uses TRBV7-2 and TRBJ1-1; TCRdb proposes TRBD1, but this gene call is untestable without DNA. This CDR3 comprises 16 residues. From germline, CDR1 is SGHTA and CDR2 FQGNSA. The CDR3 sequence: CASIRGQGGLRAEAFF.

The chain recombines TRBV12-3 or TRBV12-4 with TRBJ1-2. The CDR3 loop spans 13 amino acids. The CDR3 loop reads CASSPQRDYGYTF.

This CDR3 reads CASRDRDRLEELFF. The chain has TRBV9 and TRBJ2-2; TCRdb lists TRBD1, though no DNA is available to test this call. The CDR3 consists of 14 residues. Germline lookup yields CDR1 SGDLS and CDR2 YYNGEE.

This chain links TRBV29-1 with TRBJ2-1; the D call of TRBD1 rests on TCRdb alone, since no DNA is present to check it. Germline values: CDR1 SQVTM, CDR2 ANQGSEA. The CDR3 is made up of 18 amino acids. CDR3 residues: CSVVGRSETPGNYNEQFF.

This chain uses TRBV7-3 with TRBJ2-2; TCRdb proposes TRBD2, but this gene call is untestable without DNA. Looked up from germline, CDR1 is SGHTA and CDR2 is FQGTGA. The CDR3 covers 15 residues. The CDR3 sequence is CASSSTGTSTGELFF.